The next 18 T cell receptor beta chains were all read from a single sample in a study of OX40 agonist ivuxolimab in advanced cancers. Profiled with immunoSEQ multiplex PCR; TCRdb holds only in-frame clones, not every one. The sample lists tens of thousands of clones, roughly 86% seen once, with about 19% in the top ten. The sample in question was CD4+ or CD8+ T cells sorted from blood, obtained in a trial of the OX40 agonist ivuxolimab. The receptors come from an adult with an advanced solid tumor such as melanoma, head and neck, liver or kidney cancer.

The V call is TRBV27, the J call TRBJ2-7; 10 bases are shared with TRBD2. The germline CDR1 and CDR2 sequences are MNHEY and SMNVEV (reference sequence). Unmatched junction bases numbered 2, after V lost 6 bases and J lost 3 bases. The length of the CDR3 is 13 residues. CDR3 region: CASSWTSGYEQYF. CDR3 nucleotides: TGTGCCAGCAGCTGGACTAGCGGCTACGAGCAGTACTTC.

The chain recombines TRBV28 with TRBJ2-1; D unresolved. This CDR3 has 14 amino acids. V was shortened by 6 bases and J by 0 bases, with 9 bases between the two germline ends. Germline V gene data show CDR1 as MDHEN and CDR2 as SYDVKM. CDR3 sequence: CASSPPSSYNEQFF. The CDR3 region has the DNA TGTGCCAGCAGCCCTCCCAGCTCCTACAATGAGCAGTTCTTC.

The rearrangement joins TRBV5-4 to TRBJ1-6; D not resolved. The CDR3 spans 13 residues. Germline CDR1 SGHNT, CDR2 YYREEE (reference sequence). Trimming shortened V by 2 bases and J by 6 bases, and 6 bases separated the two germline ends. The CDR3 DNA reads TGTGCCAGCAGCTTAGGTTCTAATTCACCCCTCCACTTT. This sequence encodes CASSLGSNSPLHF.

The chain joins TRBV30 to TRBJ1-2; D call uncertain. The CDR3 spans 14 residues. CDR1 and CDR2 from the germline V gene are GTSNPN and SVGIG (reference sequence). V was cut by 0 bases and J by 6 bases, with 14 bases left in between. The CDR3 is CAWSVNVWGDGYTF. The CDR3 bases are TGTGCCTGGAGTGTAAATGTGTGGGGTGATGGCTACACCTTC.

The chain employs TRBV4-1 and TRBJ2-7; the D gene is possibly TRBD1 (6 bases). This CDR3 spans 13 amino acids. V was cut by 0 bases and J by 5 bases, with 8 bases left in between. Germline V gene sequence: CDR1 MGHRA, CDR2 YSYEKL. CDR3 loop: CASSQDQGNEQYF. The DNA of the CDR3 is TGCGCCAGCAGCCAAGATCAGGGGAACGAGCAGTACTTC.

V gene TRBV9 combines with J gene TRBJ1-1; possible D gene TRBD1, 6 bases. CDR1 and CDR2 from the germline V gene are SGDLS and YYNGEE. Trimming shortened V by 0 bases and J by 6 bases, and 9 bases separated the two germline ends. This CDR3 spans 13 amino acids. The CDR3 protein is CASSVDPGAEAFF. CDR3 DNA: TGTGCCAGCAGCGTAGACCCAGGGGCTGAAGCTTTCTTT.

As for this clone: This CDR3 fails to terminate in the conserved phenylalanine or tryptophan, so it likely reflects a read error. This chain uses TRBV7-9 with TRBJ1-1, with D possibly matching TRBD1 (5 bases). Trimming stripped 1 base from V and 7 bases from J, with 16 bases between. CDR1 is SEHNR, CDR2 FQNEAQ, per germline (reference sequence). There are 15 residues in the CDR3. The CDR3 bases are TGTGCCAGCAGCTTAGGTTACAGCGGAAGGGGTGAAGCTTTCCTT. It yields the protein CASSLGYSGRGEAFL.

In this sample, this clone turned up once. The V and J genes are TRBV29-1 and TRBJ2-2; either TRBD1 or TRBD2 may supply D (5 bases each). The germline gives CDR1 SQVTM, CDR2 ANQGSEA. Trimming pared 7 bases from V and 4 bases from J, leaving 10 bases between. The CDR3 is 12 residues long. In nucleotides, the CDR3 is TGCAGCGCTCCTGGGGGCACCGGGGAGCTGTTTTTT. Protein: CSAPGGTGELFF.

V and J are TRBV9 and TRBJ2-3; perhaps D is TRBD1 or TRBD2 (6 bases each). Trimming shortened V by 2 bases and J by 2 bases, and 12 bases separated the two germline ends. Germline-derived CDR1 and CDR2 are SGDLS and YYNGEE. The CDR3 covers 15 residues. The CDR3 coding sequence is TGTGCCAGCAGCGTTGGGGGCGGGACCACAGATACGCAGTATTTT. Its translation: CASSVGGGTTDTQYF.

The chain combines TRBV7-3 with TRBJ2-7; 8 bases are shared with TRBD1. V shed 4 bases and J 5 bases; nucleotides not matched to a gene: 7. Germline V gene sequence: CDR1 SGHTA, CDR2 FQGTGA. CDR3 size: 14 residues. The CDR3, as DNA: TGTGCCAGCAGCTCAATAGGACAGGGCGACGAGCAGTACTTC. This translates into CASSSIGQGDEQYF.

The V gene is TRBV4-3, the J gene TRBJ2-7, with a tentative D call TRBD2 (5 bases). The CDR3 totals 14 residues. V lost 1 base to trimming and J lost 2 bases, with 9 bases between them. CDR1 is LGHNA and CDR2 is YSLEER in the germline V gene. CDR3 DNA: TGCGCCAGCAGCCAAGCCGAGGGCGCCTACGAGCAGTACTTC. It encodes CASSQAEGAYEQYF.

This sequence joins TRBV11-2 and TRBJ2-3; D gene ambiguous. V was shortened by 1 base and J by 8 bases, with 7 bases between the two germline ends. This CDR3 is 12 amino acids long. Germline CDR1 SGHAT, CDR2 FQNNGV. CDR3 sequence (DNA): TGTGCCAGCAGCTTAGTCGGTGTTACGCAGTATTTT. It is translated as CASSLVGVTQYF.

This clone has only one observation. The J gene is TRBJ2-1, the V gene TRBV27; 10 bases fit TRBD2. V shed 6 bases and J 10 bases; nucleotides not matched to a gene: 3. CDR3 length equals 12 residues. Germline-derived CDR1 and CDR2 are MNHEY and SMNVEV (reference sequence). Here the CDR3 reads CASRRGLAEQFF. CDR3 in DNA: TGTGCCAGCAGAAGGGGACTAGCGGAGCAGTTCTTC.

The chain combines TRBV5-8 with TRBJ2-7; 7 bases fit TRBD2. V was clipped by 1 base and J by 4 bases; unmatched bases: 8. Germline V gene lookup returns CDR1 SGHTS and CDR2 YDEGEE. CDR3 size: 15 residues. The CDR3 DNA is TGTGCCAGCAGCTTGTGGGAGGGTGGGGCATACGAGCAGTACTTC. Translation: CASSLWEGGAYEQYF.

The rearrangement links TRBV13 to TRBJ2-1, with D possibly matching TRBD2 (6 bases). The length of the CDR3 is 15 residues. V was trimmed by 5 bases and J by 1 base, leaving 12 bases between them. Germline V gene sequence: CDR1 PRHDT, CDR2 FYEKMQ (reference sequence). As DNA, the CDR3 is TGTGCCAGCAGCCCGGGACTCCTATCCTACAATGAGCAGTTCTTC. Amino acid sequence: CASSPGLLSYNEQFF. The whole variable domain, remainder taken from reference TRBV13 and TRBJ2-1, is AAGVIQSPRHLIKEKRETATLKCYPIPRHDTVYWYQQGPGQDPQFLISFYEKMQSDKGSIPDRFSAQQFSDYHSELNMSSLELGDSALYFCASSPGLLSYNEQFFGPGTRLTVL.

The DNA of the CDR3 is TGTGCCAGCAGTGCGTATCAGGGGGGCCCTTGGGAGCAGTACTTC. Translated, it gives CASSAYQGGPWEQYF. This chain connects TRBV2 to TRBJ2-7; maybe TRBD1 (7 bases). CDR3 length: 15 residues. Trimming took off 4 bases at V and 7 bases at J, with 20 bases between the two ends. Germline values: CDR1 SNHLY, CDR2 FYNNEI. The full variable domain, completed using reference TRBV2 and TRBJ2-7, is EPEVTQTPSHQVTQMGQEVILRCVPISNHLYFYWYRQILGQKVEFLVSFYNNEISEKSEIFDDQFSVERPDGSNFTLKIRSTKLEDSAMYFCASSAYQGGPWEQYFGPGTRLTVT.

Only a few counts were recorded for this clone. The chain is built from TRBV10-1 and TRBJ1-1; TRBD1 matches at 9 bases. Looked up from germline, CDR1 is WNHNN and CDR2 is SYGVQD (reference sequence). J was trimmed by 7 bases and V by 6 bases; bases with no gene match: 9. The CDR3 covers 14 residues. The CDR3 nucleotides are TGCGCCAGCAGAGACCAATGGGACAGGGATGAAGCTTTCTTT. This gives the protein CASRDQWDRDEAFF.

V usage is TRBV2 and J usage is TRBJ2-4; TRBD2 agrees at 8 bases. In germline, CDR1 is SNHLY, CDR2 FYNNEI. Trimming took 2 bases from V and 4 from J; bases not matched to a gene: 7. This CDR3 has 16 amino acids. The CDR3 DNA follows: TGTGCCAGCAGTGAAAGGCCCCAGCGGGGGAAAAACATTCAGTACTTC. It specifies CASSERPQRGKNIQYF.